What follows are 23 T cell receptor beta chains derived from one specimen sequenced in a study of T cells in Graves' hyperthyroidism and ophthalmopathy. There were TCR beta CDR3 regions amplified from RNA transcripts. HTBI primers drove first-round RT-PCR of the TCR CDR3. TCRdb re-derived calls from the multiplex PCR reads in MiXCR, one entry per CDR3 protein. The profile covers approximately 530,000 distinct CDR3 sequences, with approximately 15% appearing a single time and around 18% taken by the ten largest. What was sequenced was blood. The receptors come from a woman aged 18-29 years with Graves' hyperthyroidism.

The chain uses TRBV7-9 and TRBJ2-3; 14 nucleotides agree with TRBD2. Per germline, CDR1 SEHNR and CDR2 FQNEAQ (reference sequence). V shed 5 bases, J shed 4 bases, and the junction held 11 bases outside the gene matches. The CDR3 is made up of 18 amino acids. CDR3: CASSLLTSGGAQSDTQYF. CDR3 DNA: TGTGCCAGCAGCCTACTGACTAGCGGGGGGGCACAGTCAGATACGCAGTATTTT.

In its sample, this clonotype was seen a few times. In DNA, the CDR3 is TGTGCCAGCAGTCAAAGTGGGGCTAGCGGGAGTCGGGGGAAGCTGTTTTTT. Residues: CASSQSGASGSRGKLFF. The gene calls are TRBV6-1 and TRBJ2-2; 10 bases are a match to TRBD2. There are 17 residues in the CDR3. The germline CDR1 and CDR2 sequences are MNHNS and SASEGT. V was pared by 5 bases and J by 12 bases, with 18 bases of the junction left unmatched.

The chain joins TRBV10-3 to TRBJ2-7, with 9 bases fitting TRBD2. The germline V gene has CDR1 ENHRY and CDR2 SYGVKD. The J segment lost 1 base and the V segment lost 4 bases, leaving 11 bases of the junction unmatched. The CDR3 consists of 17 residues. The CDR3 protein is CAISGEVRLAVSYEQYF. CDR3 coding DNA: TGTGCCATCAGTGGGGAAGTCCGACTAGCGGTATCCTACGAGCAGTACTTC.

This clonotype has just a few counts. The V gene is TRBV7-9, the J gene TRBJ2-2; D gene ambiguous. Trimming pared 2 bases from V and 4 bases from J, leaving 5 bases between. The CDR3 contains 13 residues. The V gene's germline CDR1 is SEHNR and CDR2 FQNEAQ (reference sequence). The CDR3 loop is CASSLMGTGELFF. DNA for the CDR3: TGTGCCAGCAGCTTAATGGGCACCGGGGAGCTGTTTTTT.

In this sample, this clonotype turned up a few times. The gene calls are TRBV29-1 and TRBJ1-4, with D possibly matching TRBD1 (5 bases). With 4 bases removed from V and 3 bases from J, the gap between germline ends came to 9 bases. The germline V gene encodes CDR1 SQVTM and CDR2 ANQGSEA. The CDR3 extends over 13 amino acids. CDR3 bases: TGCAGCGTTGGAGGGACTCCTAATGAAAAACTGTTTTTT. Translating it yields CSVGGTPNEKLFF.

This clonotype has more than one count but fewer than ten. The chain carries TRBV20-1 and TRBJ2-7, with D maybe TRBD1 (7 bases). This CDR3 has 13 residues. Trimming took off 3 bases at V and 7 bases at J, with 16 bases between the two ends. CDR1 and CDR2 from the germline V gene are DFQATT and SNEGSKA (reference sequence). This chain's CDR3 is CSARLTGRNEQYF. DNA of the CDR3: TGCAGTGCTAGGCTGACAGGGAGGAATGAGCAGTACTTC.

The CDR3 DNA is TGTGCCAGCAGCCAAGGACTTACCGGGACTAGCGGGAGGAGGCGCACAGATACGCAGTATTTT. It encodes CASSQGLTGTSGRRRTDTQYF. The chain carries TRBV3-1 and TRBJ2-3; 15 bases line up with TRBD2. The CDR3 covers 21 residues. J gave up 1 base and V 1 base, and 12 bases lay outside the gene matches. Germline CDR1 is LGHDT and CDR2 is YNNKEL (reference sequence).

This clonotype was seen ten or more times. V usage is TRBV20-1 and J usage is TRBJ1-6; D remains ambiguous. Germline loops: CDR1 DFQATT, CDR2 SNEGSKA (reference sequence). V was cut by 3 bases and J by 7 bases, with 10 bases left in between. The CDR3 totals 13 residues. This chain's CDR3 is CSARRVPNSPLHF. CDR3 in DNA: TGCAGTGCTAGGAGGGTTCCGAATTCACCCCTCCACTTT.

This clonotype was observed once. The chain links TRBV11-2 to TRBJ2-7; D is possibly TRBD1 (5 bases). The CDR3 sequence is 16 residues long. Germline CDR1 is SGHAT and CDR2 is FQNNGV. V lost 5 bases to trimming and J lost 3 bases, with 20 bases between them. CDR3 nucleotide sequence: TGTGCCAGCAGCACTGTCACAGGTCCGGCTGGCTACGAGCAGTACTTC. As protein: CASSTVTGPAGYEQYF.

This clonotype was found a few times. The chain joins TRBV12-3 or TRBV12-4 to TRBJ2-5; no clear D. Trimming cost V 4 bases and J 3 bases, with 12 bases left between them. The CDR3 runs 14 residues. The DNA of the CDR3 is TGTGCCAGCAGTTCCCCGCCTAGAAAAGAGACCCAGTACTTC. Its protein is CASSSPPRKETQYF.

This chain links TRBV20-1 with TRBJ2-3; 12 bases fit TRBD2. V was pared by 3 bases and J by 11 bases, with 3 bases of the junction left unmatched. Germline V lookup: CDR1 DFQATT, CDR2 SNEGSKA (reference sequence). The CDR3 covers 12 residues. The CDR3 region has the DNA TGCAGTGCTAGGACTAGCGGGAGCTTGCAGTATTTT. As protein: CSARTSGSLQYF.

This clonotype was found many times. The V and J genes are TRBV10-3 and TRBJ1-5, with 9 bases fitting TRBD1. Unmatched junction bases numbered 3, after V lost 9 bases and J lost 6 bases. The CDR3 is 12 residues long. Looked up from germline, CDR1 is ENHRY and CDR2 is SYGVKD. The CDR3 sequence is CAIATGGQPQHF. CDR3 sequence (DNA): TGTGCCATAGCGACAGGGGGTCAGCCCCAGCATTTT.

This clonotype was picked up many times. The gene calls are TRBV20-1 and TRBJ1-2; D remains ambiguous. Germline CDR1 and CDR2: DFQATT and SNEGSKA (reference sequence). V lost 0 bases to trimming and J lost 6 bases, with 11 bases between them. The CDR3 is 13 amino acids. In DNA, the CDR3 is TGCAGTGCTAGAGATATAGTATTGAATGGCTACACCTTC. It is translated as CSARDIVLNGYTF.

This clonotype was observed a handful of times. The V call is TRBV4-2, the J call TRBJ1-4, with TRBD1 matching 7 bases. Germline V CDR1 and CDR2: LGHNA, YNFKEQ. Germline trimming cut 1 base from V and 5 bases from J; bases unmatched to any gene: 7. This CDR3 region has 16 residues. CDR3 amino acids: CASSQVTGTENEKLFF. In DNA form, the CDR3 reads TGTGCCAGCAGCCAAGTTACCGGGACAGAGAATGAAAAACTGTTTTTT.

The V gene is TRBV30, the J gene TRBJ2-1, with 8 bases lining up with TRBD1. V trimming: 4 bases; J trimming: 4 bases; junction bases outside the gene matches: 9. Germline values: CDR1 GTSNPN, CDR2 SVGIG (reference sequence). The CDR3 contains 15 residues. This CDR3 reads CAWIRQGSEYNEQFF. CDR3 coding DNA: TGTGCCTGGATCCGACAGGGGAGTGAGTACAATGAGCAGTTCTTC.

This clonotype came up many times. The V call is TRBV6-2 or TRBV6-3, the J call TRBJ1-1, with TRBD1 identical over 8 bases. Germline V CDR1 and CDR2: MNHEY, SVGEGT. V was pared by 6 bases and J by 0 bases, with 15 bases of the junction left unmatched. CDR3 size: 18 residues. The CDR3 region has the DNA TGTGCCAGCAGCGTCCGGACAGGGAGATTCGGCATGAACACTGAAGCTTTCTTT. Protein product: CASSVRTGRFGMNTEAFF.

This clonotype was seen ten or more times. The CDR3 coding sequence is TGCAGTGCTACCCAGAAGCCGAATGGCTACACCTTC. Its protein is CSATQKPNGYTF. The chain is built from TRBV20-1 and TRBJ1-2; D unclear. Germline V lookup: CDR1 DFQATT, CDR2 SNEGSKA (reference sequence). This CDR3 spans 12 amino acids. The V and J ends lost 4 bases and 6 bases respectively, with 12 bases between them.

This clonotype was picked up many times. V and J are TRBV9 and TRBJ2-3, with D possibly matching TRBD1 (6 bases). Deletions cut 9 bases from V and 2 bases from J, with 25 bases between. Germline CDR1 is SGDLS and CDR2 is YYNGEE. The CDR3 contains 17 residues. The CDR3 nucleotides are TGTGCCATCCGCGAGGAATGCCGGGACAAACTCACAGATACGCAGTATTTT. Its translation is CAIREECRDKLTDTQYF.

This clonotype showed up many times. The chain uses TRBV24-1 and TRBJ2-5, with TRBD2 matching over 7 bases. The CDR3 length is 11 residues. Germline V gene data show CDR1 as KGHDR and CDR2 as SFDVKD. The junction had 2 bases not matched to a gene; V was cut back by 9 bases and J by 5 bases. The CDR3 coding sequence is TGTGCCACCCAGGGAGGGGAGACCCAGTACTTC. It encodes CATQGGETQYF.

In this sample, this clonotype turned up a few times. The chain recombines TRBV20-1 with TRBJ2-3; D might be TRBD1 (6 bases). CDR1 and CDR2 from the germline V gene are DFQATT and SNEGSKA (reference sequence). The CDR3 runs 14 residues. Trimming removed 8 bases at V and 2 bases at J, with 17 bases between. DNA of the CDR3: TGCAGTCCAAAAGGGGACACATACACAGATACGCAGTATTTT. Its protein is CSPKGDTYTDTQYF.

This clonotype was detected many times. The CDR3 here is CASSLVRAQSGTDTQYF. DNA of the CDR3: TGTGCCAGCAGTTTAGTCCGCGCACAGTCCGGCACAGATACGCAGTATTTT. The V and J genes are TRBV12-3 or TRBV12-4 and TRBJ2-3; D unclear. V lost 1 base and J lost 1, with 15 bases in between. The CDR3 loop spans 17 amino acids.

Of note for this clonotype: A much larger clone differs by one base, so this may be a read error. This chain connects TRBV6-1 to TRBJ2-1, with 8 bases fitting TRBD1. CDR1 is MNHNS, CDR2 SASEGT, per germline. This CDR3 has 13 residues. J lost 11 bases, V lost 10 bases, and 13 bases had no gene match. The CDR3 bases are TGTGCCATCGGACAGGGTGAAGGGAAACAGCAGTTCTTC. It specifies CAIGQGEGKQQFF.

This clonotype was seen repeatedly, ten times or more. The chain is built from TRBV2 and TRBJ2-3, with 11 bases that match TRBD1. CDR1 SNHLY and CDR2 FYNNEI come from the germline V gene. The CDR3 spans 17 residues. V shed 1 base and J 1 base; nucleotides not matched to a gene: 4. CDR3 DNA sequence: TGTGCCAGCAGTGAAGTTCCGGGACAGGGGGGCACAGATACGCAGTATTTT. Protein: CASSEVPGQGGTDTQYF.